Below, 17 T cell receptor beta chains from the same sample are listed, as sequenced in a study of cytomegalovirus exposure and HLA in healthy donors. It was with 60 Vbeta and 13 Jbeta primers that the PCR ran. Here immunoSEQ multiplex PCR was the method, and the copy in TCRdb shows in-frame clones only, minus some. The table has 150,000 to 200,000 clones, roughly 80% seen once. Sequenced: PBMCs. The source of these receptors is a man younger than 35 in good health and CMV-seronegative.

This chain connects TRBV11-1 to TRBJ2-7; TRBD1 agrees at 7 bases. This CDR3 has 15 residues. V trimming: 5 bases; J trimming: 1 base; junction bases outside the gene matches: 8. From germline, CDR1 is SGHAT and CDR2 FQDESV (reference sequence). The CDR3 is CASSPKIRGSYEQYF. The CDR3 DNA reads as TGTGCCAGCAGCCCGAAGATCAGGGGGTCCTACGAGCAGTACTTC.

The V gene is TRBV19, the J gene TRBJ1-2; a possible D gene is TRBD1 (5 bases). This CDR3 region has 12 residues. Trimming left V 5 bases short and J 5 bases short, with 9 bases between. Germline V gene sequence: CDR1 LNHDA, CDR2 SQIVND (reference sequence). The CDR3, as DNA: TGTGCCAGTAGTTACGACAGATATGGCTACACCTTC. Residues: CASSYDRYGYTF.

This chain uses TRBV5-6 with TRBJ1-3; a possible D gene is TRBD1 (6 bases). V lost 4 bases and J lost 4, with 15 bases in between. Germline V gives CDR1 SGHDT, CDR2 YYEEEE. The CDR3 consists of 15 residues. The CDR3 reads CASSPVSGDGNTIYF. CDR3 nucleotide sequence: TGTGCCAGCAGCCCAGTCTCAGGGGACGGAAACACCATATATTTT.

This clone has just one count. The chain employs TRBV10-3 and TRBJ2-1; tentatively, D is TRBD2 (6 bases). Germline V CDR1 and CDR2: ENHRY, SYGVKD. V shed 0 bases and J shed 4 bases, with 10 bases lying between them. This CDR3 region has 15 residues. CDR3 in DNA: TGTGCCATCAGTGAGTCCGTCAGCGGGTACAATGAGCAGTTCTTC. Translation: CAISESVSGYNEQFF.

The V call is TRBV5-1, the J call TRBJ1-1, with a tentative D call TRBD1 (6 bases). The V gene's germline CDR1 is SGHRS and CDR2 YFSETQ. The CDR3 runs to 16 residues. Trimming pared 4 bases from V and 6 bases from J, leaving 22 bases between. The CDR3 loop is CASSLPGHPRLAEAFF. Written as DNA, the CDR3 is TGCGCCAGCAGCCTCCCGGGACACCCACGTCTCGCTGAAGCTTTCTTT.

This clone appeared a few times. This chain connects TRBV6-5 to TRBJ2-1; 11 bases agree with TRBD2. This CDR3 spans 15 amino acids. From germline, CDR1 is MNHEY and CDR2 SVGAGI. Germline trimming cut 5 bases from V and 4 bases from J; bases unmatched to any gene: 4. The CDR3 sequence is CASSPGLADYNEQFF. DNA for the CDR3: TGTGCCAGCAGTCCGGGACTAGCGGATTACAATGAGCAGTTCTTC.

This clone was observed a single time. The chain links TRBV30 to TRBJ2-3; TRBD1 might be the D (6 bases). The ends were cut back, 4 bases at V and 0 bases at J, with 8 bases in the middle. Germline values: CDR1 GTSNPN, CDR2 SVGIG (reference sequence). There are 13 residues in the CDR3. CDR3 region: CAWNQGSTDTQYF. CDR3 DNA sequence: TGTGCCTGGAATCAGGGGAGCACAGATACGCAGTATTTT.

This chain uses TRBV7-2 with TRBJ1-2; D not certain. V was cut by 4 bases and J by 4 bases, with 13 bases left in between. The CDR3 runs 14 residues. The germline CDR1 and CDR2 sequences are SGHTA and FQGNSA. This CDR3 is CASSSSRGGYGYTF. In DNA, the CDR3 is TGTGCCAGCAGCTCCTCCCGAGGCGGCTATGGCTACACCTTC.

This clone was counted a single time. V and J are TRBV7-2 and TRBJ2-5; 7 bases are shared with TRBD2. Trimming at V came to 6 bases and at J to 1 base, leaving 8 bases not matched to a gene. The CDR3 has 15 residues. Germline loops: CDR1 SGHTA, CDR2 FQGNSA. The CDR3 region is CASRSPSSGQETQYF. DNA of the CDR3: TGTGCCAGCAGATCGCCCTCTAGCGGCCAAGAGACCCAGTACTTC.

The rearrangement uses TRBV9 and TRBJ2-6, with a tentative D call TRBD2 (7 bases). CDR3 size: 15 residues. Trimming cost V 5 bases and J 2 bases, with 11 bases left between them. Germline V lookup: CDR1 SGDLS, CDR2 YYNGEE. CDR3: CASSQGGAGANVLTF. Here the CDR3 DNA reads TGTGCCAGCAGTCAAGGGGGGGCTGGGGCCAACGTCCTGACTTTC.

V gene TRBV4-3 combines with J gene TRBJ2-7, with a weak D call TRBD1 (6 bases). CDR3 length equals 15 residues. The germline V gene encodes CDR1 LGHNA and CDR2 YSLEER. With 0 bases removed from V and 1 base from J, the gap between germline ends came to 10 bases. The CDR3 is CASSQDLDRSYEQYF. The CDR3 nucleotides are TGCGCCAGCAGCCAAGATTTGGACAGATCCTACGAGCAGTACTTC.

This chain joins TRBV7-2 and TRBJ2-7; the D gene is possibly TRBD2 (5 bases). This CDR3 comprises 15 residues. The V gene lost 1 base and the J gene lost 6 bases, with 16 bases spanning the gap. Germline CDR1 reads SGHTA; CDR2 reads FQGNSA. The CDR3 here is CASSLEGRVGSEQYF. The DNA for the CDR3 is TGTGCCAGCAGCTTAGAAGGTAGGGTGGGGAGCGAGCAGTACTTC.

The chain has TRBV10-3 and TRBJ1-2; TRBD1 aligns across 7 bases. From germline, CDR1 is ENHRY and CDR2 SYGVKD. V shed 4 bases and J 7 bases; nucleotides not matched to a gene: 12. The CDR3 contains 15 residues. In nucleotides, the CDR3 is TGTGCCATCAGTGCCGGGACAGCAGCCTTCGGTGGCTACACCTTC. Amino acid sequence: CAISAGTAAFGGYTF.

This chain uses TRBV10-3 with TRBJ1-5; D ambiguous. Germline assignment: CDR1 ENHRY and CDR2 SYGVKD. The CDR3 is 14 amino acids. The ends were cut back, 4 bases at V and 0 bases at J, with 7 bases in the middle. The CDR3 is CAISVEYSNQPQHF. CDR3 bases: TGTGCCATCAGTGTCGAGTATAGCAATCAGCCCCAGCATTTT.

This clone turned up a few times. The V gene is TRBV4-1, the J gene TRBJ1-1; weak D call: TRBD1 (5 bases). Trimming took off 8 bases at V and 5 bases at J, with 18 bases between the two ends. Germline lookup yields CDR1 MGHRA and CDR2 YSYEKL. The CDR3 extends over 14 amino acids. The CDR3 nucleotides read TGCGCCAGCCGCCTAAGCTCGGAGGGGACTGAAGCTTTCTTT. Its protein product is CASRLSSEGTEAFF.

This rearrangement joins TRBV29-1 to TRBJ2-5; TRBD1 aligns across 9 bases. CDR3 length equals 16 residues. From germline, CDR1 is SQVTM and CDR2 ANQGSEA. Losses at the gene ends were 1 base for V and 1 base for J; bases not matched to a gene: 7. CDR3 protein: CSVEGGGQGLQETQYF. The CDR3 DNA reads TGCAGCGTTGAAGGAGGGGGACAGGGTCTCCAAGAGACCCAGTACTTC.

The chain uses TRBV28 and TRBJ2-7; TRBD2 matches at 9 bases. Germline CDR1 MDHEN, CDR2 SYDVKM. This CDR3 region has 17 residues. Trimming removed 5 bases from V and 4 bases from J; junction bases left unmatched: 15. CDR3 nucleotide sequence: TGTGCCAGCAGTACCCCCGGTGATAGCGGGAGAGGGTACGAGCAGTACTTC. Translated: CASSTPGDSGRGYEQYF.